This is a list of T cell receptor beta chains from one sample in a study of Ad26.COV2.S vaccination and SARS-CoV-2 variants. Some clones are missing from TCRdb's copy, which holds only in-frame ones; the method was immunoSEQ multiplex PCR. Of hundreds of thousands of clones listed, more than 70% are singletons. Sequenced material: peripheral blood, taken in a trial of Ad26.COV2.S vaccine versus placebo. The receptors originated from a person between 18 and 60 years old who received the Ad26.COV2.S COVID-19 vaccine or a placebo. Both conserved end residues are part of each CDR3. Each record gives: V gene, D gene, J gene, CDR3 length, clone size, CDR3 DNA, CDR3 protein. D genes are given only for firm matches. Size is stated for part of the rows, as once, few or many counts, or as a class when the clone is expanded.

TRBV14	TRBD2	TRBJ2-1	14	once	TGTGCCAGCAGCCAAGAGGGACTAAGGGATGAGCAGTTCTTC	CASSQEGLRDEQFF
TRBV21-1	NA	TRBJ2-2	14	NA	TGTGCCACCCCCTTGAGGCCTCGGACCGGGGAGCTGTTTTTT	CATPLRPRTGELFF
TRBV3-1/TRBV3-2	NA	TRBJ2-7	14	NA	TGTGCCAGCAGCCACGGGACTTACCCCTACGAGCAGTACTTC	CASSHGTYPYEQYF
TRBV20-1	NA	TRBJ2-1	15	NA	TGCAGTGCTAGTCGAAACTCCGGAGGGGACAATGAGCAGTTCTTC	CSASRNSGGDNEQFF
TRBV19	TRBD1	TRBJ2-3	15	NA	TGTGCCAGTAGTGCCCCACAGGGGCGGGCAGATACGCAGTATTTT	CASSAPQGRADTQYF
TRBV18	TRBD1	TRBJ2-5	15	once	TGTGCCAGCTCACCACCGAACAACAGGGGAGAGACCCAGTACTTC	CASSPPNNRGETQYF
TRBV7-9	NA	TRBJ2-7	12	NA	TGTGCCAGCAGCTCGCAGGGTTACGAGCAGTACTTC	CASSSQGYEQYF
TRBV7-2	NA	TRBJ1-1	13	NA	TGTGCCAGCAGCTTATCAGTGAACACTGAAGCTTTCTTT	CASSLSVNTEAFF
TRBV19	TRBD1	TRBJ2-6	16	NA	TGTGCCAGTAGTTTAGCAGGGGGAGCAGGGGCCAACGTCCTGACTTTC	CASSLAGGAGANVLTF
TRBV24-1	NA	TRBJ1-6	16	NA	TGTGCCACCAGTGACCCAATAAAGGGTACGAATTCACCCCTCCACTTT	CATSDPIKGTNSPLHF
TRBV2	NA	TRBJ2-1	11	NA	TGTGCCAGGCATCAAGGCAATGAGCAGTTCTTC	CARHQGNEQFF
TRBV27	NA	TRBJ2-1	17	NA	TGTGCCAGCAGTTTAAATTTCGGTGCGGGCTTTACAAATGAGCAGTTCTTC	CASSLNFGAGFTNEQFF
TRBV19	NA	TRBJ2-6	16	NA	TGTGCCAGTAGTATCGCTCAGTCCCCGGCGGCCAACGTCCTGACTTTC	CASSIAQSPAANVLTF
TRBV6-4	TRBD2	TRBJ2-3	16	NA	TGTGCCAGCAGCAAGACCAGCGGGGGGCCGGTAGATACGCAGTATTTT	CASSKTSGGPVDTQYF
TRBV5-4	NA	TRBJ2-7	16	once	TGTGCCAGCAGCAGGGGGACAGGAATTGCGGGGGACGAGCAGTACTTC	CASSRGTGIAGDEQYF
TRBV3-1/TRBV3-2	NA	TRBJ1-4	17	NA	TGTGCCAGCAGCCAAGCCTTGGTGGCCCCAACTAATGAAAAACTGTTTTTT	CASSQALVAPTNEKLFF
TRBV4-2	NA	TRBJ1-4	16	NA	TGTGCCAGCAGCCCCCGCGCGGGAGCAACTAATGAAAAACTGTTTTTT	CASSPRAGATNEKLFF
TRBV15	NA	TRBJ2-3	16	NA	TGTGCCACCAGCTCCTACGGGACACTTAGCACAGATACGCAGTATTTT	CATSSYGTLSTDTQYF
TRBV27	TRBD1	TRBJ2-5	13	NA	TGTGCCAGCAGTCGACAGGGCAAAGAGACCCAGTACTTC	CASSRQGKETQYF
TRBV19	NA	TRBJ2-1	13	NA	TGTGCCAGTAAGCCCGGACAGTACAATGAGCAGTTCTTC	CASKPGQYNEQFF